The entry that follows covers one T cell receptor (beta chain) sequence. Some clones are missing from TCRdb's copy, which holds only in-frame ones; the method was immunoSEQ multiplex PCR. This table has approximately 170,000 clones, less than 90% appearing once. This specimen belongs to a study of blood T cell repertoires in COVID-19. V lost 3 bases, J lost 8 bases, and 9 bases stayed unmatched. Germline loops: CDR1 KGHSH, CDR2 LQKENI. The CDR3 sequence is 14 residues long. Participant ages covered about 18 to 89 years across 20 to 30 US areas. The chain links TRBV18 to TRBJ1-1; 7 nucleotides line up with TRBD1. Source material: PBMCs or T cells enriched from blood (not recorded which). The sequence was collected from a woman aged 45-59 years who had recovered from COVID-19. CDR3 coding DNA: TGTGCCAGCTCACCGCGCACAGGGGAAGGAGAAGCTTTCTTT. It specifies CASSPRTGEGEAFF.